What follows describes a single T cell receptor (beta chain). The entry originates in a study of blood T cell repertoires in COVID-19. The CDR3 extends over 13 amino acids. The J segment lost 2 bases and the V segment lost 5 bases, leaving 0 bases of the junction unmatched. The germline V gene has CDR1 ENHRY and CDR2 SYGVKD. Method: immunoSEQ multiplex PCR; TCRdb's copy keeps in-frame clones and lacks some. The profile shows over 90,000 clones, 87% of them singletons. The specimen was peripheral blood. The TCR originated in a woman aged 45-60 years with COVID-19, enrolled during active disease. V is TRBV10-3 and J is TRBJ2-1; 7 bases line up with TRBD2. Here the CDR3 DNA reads TGTGCCATCAGTCGGGGGGCCTACAATGAGCAGTTCTTC. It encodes CAISRGAYNEQFF.